This is a list of T cell receptor beta chains from one sample in a study of neurological immune-mediated disorders. In TCRdb, the 5' RACE reads were re-called with MiXCR into one record per CDR3 protein. The sample records approximately 51,000 distinct CDR3 sequences, around 3.4% being singletons. Sequencing input: PBMCs. The receptors shown here come from a man aged 35-49 years with multiple sclerosis. Each CDR3 is given without its conserved first and last residue.

v_gene	j_gene	CDR3aa
TRBV20-1	TRBJ1-2	SARIPTNYGYT
TRBV20-1	TRBJ2-2	SAGGAPNTGELF
TRBV3-1	TRBJ2-7	ASSRQALEQY
TRBV5-6	TRBJ2-1	ASSFGLGYSYNEQF
TRBV19	TRBJ1-1	ASSITANTEAF
TRBV7-9	TRBJ1-3	ASAGGESSGNTIY
TRBV7-3	TRBJ2-3	ASSPSTSGGLTQY
TRBV11-2	TRBJ2-1	ASSKTSGPSYNEQF
TRBV3-1	TRBJ1-5	ASRLDGALSNQPQH
TRBV5-1	TRBJ1-5	ASIGEDSNNQPQH
TRBV29-1	TRBJ1-2	SVGAGTAPGYT
TRBV20-1	TRBJ2-5	SAGEETQY
TRBV7-6	TRBJ1-1	ASSLVPGAHTEAF
TRBV6-5	TRBJ1-2	ASSQAGANYGYT
TRBV15	TRBJ2-2	ATSRGWGGSTGELF
TRBV5-1	TRBJ1-2	ASSLAPGTGGPNGYT
TRBV5-1	TRBJ2-1	ASSVGDGTGGNEQF
TRBV21-1	TRBJ2-7	ACWDTDYEQY
TRBV19	TRBJ1-1	ASSIGWRGVTEAF
TRBV12-3/TRBV12-4	TRBJ1-6	ASRGQGVSPLN
TRBV7-9	TRBJ2-3	ASSLDVIESETRTDTQY
TRBV7-2	TRBJ2-7	ASSRRTDYYEQY
TRBV5-8	TRBJ1-5	ASSFTGGGQPQH
TRBV7-9	TRBJ2-3	ASSLNLDTQY
TRBV5-1	TRBJ2-1	ASSFPWAGTGNEQF
TRBV12-3/TRBV12-4	TRBJ1-4	ASSSLQAGGEKLF
TRBV6-2/TRBV6-3	TRBJ2-1	ASRNPGGLQF
TRBV3-1	TRBJ2-5	ASSPSGREETQY
TRBV20-1	TRBJ1-3	SVRQGVLSGNTIY